This T cell receptor (beta chain) was retrieved from a study of identical twins. The CDR3 covers 15 residues. V lost 6 bases and J lost 1; bases outside the gene matches: 6. The V gene's germline CDR1 is PRHDT and CDR2 FYEKMQ (reference sequence). Findings of the study overall: Partly confounded zero-insertion analyses could result from invariant MAIT and iNKT cells. For monozygotic twins, models underestimated out-of-frame TCR alpha sharing. The conclusions drew on cross-sectional statistical analysis instead of tracking the same donors.

Every sampled donor was Caucasian and healthy. Concerning this clonotype itself: The target antigen is unknown.

TCRdb reprocessed the 5' RACE reads via MiXCR and lists one record per CDR3 protein. This table has around 530,000 distinct CDR3 sequences, nearly 15% appearing once. The same data also went into a second study, on yellow fever vaccine responses in identical twins.

Material: CD4+ T cells sorted from blood. The chain links TRBV13 to TRBJ2-4; 7 bases align to TRBD2. The source is a woman under 30 in good health. The CDR3 DNA follows: TGTGCCAGCAGGCGAATGGGAGGGGCCAAAAACATTCAGTACTTC. Translated, it gives CASRRMGGAKNIQYF.